This TCR beta chain was retrieved from a study of blood T cell repertoires in COVID-19. Study-level information: Both acute and convalescent COVID-19 samples were obtained from the United States, Italy and Spain. T cells, B-cell-depleted T cells, or PBMCs provided the cDNA or gDNA that served as material.

Deletions cut 1 base from V and 1 base from J, with 4 bases between. This CDR3 is built from 13 residues. In germline, CDR1 is MGHRA, CDR2 YSYEKL. Original analysis: From reference gene primer amplification, estimates of nucleated cell counts were derived. The data were produced by immunoSEQ multiplex PCR, yet TCRdb's version contains in-frame clones alone and is incomplete. V, J and clone size are those of that table, while D and trimming were read from the DNA. The sample shows roughly 250,000 clones, roughly four fifths of them seen only once. The gene calls are TRBV4-1 and TRBJ1-1; D not certain. The receptor comes from a woman aged 80 or older with acute or convalescent COVID-19. The sample comprised peripheral blood. The CDR3 here is CASSQVKNTEAFF. The CDR3 region has the DNA TGCGCCAGCAGCCAAGTCAAGAACACTGAAGCTTTCTTT.